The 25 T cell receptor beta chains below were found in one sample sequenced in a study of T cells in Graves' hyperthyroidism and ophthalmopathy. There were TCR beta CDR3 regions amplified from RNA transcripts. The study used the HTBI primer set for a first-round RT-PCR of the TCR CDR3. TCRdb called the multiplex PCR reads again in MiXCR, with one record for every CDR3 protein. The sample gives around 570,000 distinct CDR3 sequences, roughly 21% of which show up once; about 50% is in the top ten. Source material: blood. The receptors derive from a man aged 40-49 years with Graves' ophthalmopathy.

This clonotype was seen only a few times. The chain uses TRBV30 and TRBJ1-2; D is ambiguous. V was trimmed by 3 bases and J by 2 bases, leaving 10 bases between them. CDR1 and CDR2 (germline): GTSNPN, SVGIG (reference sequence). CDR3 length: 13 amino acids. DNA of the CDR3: TGTGCCTGGAGGGGGAATACGAACTATGGCTACACCTTC. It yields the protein CAWRGNTNYGYTF. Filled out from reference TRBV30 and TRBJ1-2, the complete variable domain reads SQTIHQWPATLVQPVGSPLSLECTVEGTSNPNLYWYRQAAGRGLQLLFYSVGIGQISSEVPQNLSASRPQDRQFILSSKKLLLSDSGFYLCAWRGNTNYGYTFGSGTRLTVV.

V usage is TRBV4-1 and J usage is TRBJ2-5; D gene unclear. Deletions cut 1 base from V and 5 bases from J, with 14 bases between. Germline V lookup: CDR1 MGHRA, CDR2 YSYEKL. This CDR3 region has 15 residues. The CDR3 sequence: CASSQAARNTETQYF. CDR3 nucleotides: TGCGCCAGCAGCCAAGCTGCTAGGAATACGGAGACCCAGTACTTC.

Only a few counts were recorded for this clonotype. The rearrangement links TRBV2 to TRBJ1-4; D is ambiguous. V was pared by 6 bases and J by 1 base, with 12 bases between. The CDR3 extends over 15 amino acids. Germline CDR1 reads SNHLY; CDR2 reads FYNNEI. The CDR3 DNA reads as TGTGCCAGCAGCCCCGAGAAAGGAACTAATGAAAAACTGTTTTTT. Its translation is CASSPEKGTNEKLFF.

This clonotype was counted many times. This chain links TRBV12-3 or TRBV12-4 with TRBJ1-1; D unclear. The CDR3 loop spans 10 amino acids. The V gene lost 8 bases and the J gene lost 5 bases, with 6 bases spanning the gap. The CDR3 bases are TGTGCCAGCGGCATAACTGAAGCTTTCTTT. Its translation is CASGITEAFF.

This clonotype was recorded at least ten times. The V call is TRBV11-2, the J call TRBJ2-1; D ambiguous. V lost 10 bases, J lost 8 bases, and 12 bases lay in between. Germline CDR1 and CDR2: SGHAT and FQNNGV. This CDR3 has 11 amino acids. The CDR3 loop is CATTLGHEQFF. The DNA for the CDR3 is TGTGCCACCACTCTGGGTCATGAGCAGTTCTTC.

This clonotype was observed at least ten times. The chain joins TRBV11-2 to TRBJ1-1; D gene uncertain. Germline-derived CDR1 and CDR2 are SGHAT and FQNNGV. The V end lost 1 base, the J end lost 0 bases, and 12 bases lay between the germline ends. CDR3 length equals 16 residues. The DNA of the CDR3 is TGTGCCAGCAGCTTAGTTCGGGGTGCAGTGAACACTGAAGCTTTCTTT. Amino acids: CASSLVRGAVNTEAFF.

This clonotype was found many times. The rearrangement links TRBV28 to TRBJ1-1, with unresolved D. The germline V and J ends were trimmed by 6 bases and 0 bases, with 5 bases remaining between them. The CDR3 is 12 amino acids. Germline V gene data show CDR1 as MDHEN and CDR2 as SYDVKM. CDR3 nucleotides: TGTGCCAGCAGATCAGTGAACACTGAAGCTTTCTTT. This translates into CASRSVNTEAFF.

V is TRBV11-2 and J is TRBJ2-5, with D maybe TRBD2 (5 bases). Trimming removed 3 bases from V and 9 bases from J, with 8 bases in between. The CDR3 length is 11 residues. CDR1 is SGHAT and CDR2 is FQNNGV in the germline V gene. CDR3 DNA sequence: TGTGCCAGCAGCTTGGAGGAGGCCCAGTACTTC. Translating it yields CASSLEEAQYF.

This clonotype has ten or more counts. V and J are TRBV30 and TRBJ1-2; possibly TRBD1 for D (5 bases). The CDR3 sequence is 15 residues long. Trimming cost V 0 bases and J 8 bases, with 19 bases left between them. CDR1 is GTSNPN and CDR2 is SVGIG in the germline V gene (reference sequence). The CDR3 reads CAWSVLEGRGRGYTF. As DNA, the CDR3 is TGTGCCTGGAGTGTACTCGAAGGGAGGGGCCGCGGCTACACCTTC.

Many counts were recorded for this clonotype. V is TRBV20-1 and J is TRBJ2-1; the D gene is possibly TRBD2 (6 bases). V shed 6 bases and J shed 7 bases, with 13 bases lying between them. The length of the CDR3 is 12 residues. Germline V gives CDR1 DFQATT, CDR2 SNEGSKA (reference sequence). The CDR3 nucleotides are TGCAGTGCGGAGGACTATCTGAATGAGCAGTTCTTC. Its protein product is CSAEDYLNEQFF.

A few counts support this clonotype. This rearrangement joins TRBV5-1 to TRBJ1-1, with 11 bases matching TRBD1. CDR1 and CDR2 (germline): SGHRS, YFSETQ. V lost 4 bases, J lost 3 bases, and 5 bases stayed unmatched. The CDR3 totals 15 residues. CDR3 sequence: CASSPRTGGDTEAFF. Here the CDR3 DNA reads TGCGCCAGCAGCCCACGGACAGGGGGCGACACTGAAGCTTTCTTT. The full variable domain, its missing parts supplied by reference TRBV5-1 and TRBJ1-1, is KAGVTQTPRYLIKTRGQQVTLSCSPISGHRSVSWYQQTPGQGLQFLFEYFSETQRNKGNFPGRFSGRQFSNSRSEMNVSTLELGDSALYLCASSPRTGGDTEAFFGQGTRLTVV.

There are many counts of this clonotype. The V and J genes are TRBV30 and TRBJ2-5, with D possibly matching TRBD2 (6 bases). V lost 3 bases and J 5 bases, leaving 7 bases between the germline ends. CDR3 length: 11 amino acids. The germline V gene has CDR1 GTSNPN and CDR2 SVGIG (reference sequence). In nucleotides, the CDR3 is TGTGCCTGGAGGGGGAGGGAGACCCAGTACTTC. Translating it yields CAWRGRETQYF.

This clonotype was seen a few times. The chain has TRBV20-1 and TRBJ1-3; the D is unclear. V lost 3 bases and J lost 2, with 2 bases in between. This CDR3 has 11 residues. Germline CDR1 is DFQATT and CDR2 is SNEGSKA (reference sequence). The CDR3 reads CSARTGNTIYF. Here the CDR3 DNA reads TGCAGTGCTAGGACTGGAAACACCATATATTTT.

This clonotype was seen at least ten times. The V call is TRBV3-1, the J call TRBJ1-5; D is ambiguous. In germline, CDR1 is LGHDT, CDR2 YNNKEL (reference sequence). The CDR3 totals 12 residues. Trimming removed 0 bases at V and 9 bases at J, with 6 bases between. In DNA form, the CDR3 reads TGTGCCAGCAGCCAAGAGGGAAGGCCCCAGCATTTT. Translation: CASSQEGRPQHF. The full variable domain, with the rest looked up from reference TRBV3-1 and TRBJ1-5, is DTAVSQTPKYLVTQMGNDKSIKCEQNLGHDTMYWYKQDSKKFLKIMFSYNNKELIINETVPNRFSPKSPDKAHLNLHINSLELGDSAVYFCASSQEGRPQHFGDGTRLSIL.

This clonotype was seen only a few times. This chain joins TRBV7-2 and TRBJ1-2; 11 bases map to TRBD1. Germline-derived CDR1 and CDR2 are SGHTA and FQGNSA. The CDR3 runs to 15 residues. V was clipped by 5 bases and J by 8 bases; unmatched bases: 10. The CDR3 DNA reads TGTGCCAGCAGCGGGGGGGGACAGGGGGGGTTAGGCTACACCTTC. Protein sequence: CASSGGGQGGLGYTF.

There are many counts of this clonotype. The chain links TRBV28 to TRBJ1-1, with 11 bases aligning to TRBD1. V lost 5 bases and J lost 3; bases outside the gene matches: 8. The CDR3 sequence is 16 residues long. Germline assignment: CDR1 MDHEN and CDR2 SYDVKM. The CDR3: CASSTPLGQGDTEAFF. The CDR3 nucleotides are TGTGCCAGCAGTACACCTTTGGGACAGGGGGACACTGAAGCTTTCTTT.

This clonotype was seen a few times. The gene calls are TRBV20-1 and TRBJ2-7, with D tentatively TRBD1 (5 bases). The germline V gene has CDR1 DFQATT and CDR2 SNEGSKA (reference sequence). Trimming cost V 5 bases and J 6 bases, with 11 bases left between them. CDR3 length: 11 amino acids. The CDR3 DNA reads TGCAGTGCTTCCAGGGTCGGCGAGCAGTACTTC. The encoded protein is CSASRVGEQYF.

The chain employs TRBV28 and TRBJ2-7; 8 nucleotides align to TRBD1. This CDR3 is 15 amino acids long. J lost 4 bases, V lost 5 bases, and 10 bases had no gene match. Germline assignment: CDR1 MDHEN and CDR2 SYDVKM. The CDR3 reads CASSAGQAGGYEQYF. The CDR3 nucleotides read TGTGCCAGCAGTGCGGGACAGGCTGGGGGGTACGAGCAGTACTTC. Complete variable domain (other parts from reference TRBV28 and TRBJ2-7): DVKVTQSSRYLVKRTGEKVFLECVQDMDHENMFWYRQDPGLGLRLIYFSYDVKMKEKGDIPEGYSVSREKKERFSLILESASTNQTSMYLCASSAGQAGGYEQYFGPGTRLTVT.

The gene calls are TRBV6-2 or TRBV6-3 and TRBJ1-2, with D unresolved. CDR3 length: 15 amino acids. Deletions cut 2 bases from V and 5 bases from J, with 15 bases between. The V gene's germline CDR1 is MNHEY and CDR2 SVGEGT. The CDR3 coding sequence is TGTGCCAGCAGTTACAATTCGGACGGACTATATGGCTACACCTTC. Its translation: CASSYNSDGLYGYTF.

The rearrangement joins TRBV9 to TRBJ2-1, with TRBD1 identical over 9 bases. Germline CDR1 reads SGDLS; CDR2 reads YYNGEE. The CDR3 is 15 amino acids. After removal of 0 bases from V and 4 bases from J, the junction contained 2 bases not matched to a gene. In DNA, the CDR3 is TGTGCCAGCAGCGTAGAACAGGGGGCATACAATGAGCAGTTCTTC. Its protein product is CASSVEQGAYNEQFF.

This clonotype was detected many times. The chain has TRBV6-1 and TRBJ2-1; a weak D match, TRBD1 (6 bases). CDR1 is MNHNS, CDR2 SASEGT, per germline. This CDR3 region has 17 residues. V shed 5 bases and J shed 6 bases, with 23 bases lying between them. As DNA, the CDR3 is TGTGCCAGCAGTTACCAGATAAACAGGGTTAACTCCAATGAGCAGTTCTTC. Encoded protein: CASSYQINRVNSNEQFF.

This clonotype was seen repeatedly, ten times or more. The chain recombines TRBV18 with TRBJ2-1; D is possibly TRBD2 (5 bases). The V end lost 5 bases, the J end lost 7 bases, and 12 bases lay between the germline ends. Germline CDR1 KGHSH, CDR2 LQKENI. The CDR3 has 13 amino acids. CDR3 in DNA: TGTGCCAGCTCAGGCTGGACGGGAAATGAGCAGTTCTTC. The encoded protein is CASSGWTGNEQFF.

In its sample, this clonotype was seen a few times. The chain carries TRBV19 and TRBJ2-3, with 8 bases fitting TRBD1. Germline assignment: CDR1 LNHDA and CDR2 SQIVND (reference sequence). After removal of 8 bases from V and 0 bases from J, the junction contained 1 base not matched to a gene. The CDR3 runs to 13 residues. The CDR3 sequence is CASGTGSTDTQYF. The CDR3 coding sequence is TGTGCCAGTGGGACAGGTAGCACAGATACGCAGTATTTT.

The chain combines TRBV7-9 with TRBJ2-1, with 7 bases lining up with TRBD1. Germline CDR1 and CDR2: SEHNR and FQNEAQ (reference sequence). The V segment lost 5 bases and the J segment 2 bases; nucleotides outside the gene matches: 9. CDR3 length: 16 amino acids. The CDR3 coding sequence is TGTGCCAGCAGCCAGGGACAGATGTTAACCTACAATGAGCAGTTCTTC. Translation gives CASSQGQMLTYNEQFF.

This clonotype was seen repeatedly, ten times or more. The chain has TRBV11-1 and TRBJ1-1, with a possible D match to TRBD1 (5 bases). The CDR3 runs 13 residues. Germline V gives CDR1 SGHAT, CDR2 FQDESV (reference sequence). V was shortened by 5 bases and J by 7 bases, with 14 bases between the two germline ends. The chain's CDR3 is CASSEYLDSEAFF. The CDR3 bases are TGTGCCAGCAGCGAATACTTAGACAGTGAAGCTTTCTTT.